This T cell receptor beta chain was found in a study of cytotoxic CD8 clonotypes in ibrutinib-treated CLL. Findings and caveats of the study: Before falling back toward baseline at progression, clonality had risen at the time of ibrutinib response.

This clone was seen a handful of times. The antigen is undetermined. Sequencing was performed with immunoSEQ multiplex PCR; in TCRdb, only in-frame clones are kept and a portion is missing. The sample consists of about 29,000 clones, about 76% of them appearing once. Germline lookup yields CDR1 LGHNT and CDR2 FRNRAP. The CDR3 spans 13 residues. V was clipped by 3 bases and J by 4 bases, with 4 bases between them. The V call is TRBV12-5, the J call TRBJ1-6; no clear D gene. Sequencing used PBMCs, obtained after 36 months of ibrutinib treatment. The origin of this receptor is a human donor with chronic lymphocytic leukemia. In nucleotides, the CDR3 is TGTGCTAGTGGTTTACAGTATAATTCACCCCTCCACTTT. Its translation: CASGLQYNSPLHF.